A few counts support the clone carrying this T cell receptor (beta chain). The record originates from a study of tumour-infiltrating T cells in Burkitt lymphoma. Whole-study context: Patients covered every epidemiological subtype of Burkitt lymphoma. Survival, overall and progression-free, tracked with productive clonality.

This table comes from immunoSEQ multiplex PCR, and its TCRdb copy is limited to in-frame clones, with some not included. The table records over a thousand clones, under 20% of them present only once. This CDR3 comprises 14 residues. J was trimmed by 7 bases and V by 0 bases; bases with no gene match: 2. CDR1 and CDR2 (germline): MNHEY, SMNVEV (reference sequence). This receptor was obtained from a human donor with Burkitt lymphoma. Sequencing was carried out using tumor tissue. The chain links TRBV27 to TRBJ2-2; 7 bases match TRBD1. The CDR3 loop is CASSLSAGGGELFF. The CDR3 nucleotides are TGTGCCAGCAGTTTATCGGCAGGGGGCGGGGAGCTGTTTTTT.